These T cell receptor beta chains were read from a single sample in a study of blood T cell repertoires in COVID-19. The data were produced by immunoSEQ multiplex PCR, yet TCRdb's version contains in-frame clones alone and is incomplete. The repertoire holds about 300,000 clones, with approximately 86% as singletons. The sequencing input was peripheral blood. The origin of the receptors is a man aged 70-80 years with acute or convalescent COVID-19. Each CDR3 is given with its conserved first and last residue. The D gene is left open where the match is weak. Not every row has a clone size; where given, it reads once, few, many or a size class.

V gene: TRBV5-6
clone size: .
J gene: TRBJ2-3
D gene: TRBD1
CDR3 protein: CASSSGQGSQYF
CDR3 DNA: TGTGCCAGCAGCTCCGGACAGGGGTCACAGTATTTT

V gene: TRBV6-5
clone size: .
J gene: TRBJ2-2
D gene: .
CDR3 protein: CASSPRGRELFF
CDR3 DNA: TGTGCCAGCAGTCCCAGGGGCCGGGAGCTGTTTTTT

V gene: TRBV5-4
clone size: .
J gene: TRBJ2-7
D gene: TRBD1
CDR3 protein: CASRQGTGGASYEQYF
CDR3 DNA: TGTGCCAGCAGGCAGGGGACAGGGGGCGCATCCTACGAGCAGTACTTC

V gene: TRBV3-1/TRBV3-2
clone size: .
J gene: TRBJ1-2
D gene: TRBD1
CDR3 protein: CASSQVLGQGGYGYTF
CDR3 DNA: TGTGCCAGCAGCCAAGTATTGGGACAGGGGGGCTATGGCTACACCTTC

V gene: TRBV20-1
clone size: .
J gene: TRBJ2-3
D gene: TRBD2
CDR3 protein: CSARVAGEYF
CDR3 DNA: TGCAGTGCTAGGGTAGCGGGGGAGTATTTT

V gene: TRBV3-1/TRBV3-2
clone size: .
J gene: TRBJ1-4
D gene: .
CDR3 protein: CASSQAPLSNEKLFF
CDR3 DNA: TGTGCCAGCAGCCAAGCCCCTTTGTCTAATGAAAAACTGTTTTTT

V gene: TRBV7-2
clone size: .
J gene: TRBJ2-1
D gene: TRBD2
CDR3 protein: CASSLAAGGPGGEQFF
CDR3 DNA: TGTGCCAGCAGCTTAGCAGCGGGAGGGCCTGGGGGTGAGCAGTTCTTC

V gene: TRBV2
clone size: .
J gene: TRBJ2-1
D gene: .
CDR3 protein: CASIYSLERAQFF
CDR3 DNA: TGTGCCAGCATCTATTCCCTTGAGAGAGCGCAGTTCTTC

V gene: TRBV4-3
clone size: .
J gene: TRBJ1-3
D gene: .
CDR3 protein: CASSQDWDTSSGNTIYF
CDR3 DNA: TGCGCCAGCAGCCAAGATTGGGACACGAGCTCTGGAAACACCATATATTTT

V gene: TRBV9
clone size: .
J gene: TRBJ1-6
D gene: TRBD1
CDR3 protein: CASSVGTGGSPLHF
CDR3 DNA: TGTGCCAGCAGCGTCGGGACAGGGGGTTCACCCCTCCACTTT

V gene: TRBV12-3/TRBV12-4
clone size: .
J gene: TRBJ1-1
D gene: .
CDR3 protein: CASRGTQNTEAFF
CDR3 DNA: TGTGCCAGCAGGGGGACACAGAACACTGAAGCTTTCTTT

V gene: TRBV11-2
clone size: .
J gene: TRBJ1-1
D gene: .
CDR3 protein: CASSAQILNTEAFF
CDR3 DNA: TGTGCCAGCAGCGCCCAGATTCTGAACACTGAAGCTTTCTTT

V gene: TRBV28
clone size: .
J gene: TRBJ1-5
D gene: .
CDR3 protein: CAILQGALNSNQPQHF
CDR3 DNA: TGTGCCATACTGCAGGGTGCCTTAAATAGCAATCAGCCCCAGCATTTT

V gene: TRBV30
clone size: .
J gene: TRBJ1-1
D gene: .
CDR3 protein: CAWSSRVGTEAFF
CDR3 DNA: TGTGCCTGGAGTAGCAGGGTAGGGACTGAAGCTTTCTTT

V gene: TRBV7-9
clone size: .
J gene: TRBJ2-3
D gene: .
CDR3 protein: CASSLAGGMDTQYF
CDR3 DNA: TGTGCCAGCAGCTTAGCGGGAGGTATGGATACGCAGTATTTT

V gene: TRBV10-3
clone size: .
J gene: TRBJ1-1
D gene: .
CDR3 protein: CAISQTAGNTEAFF
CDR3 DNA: TGTGCCATCAGCCAAACTGCAGGGAACACTGAAGCTTTCTTT

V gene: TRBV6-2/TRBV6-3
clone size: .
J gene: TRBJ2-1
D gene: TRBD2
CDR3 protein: CASSYGTSGSHEQFF
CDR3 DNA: TGTGCCAGCAGTTACGGGACTAGCGGGAGCCATGAGCAGTTCTTC

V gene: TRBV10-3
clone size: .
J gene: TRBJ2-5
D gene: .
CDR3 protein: CAISESEGRETQYF
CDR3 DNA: TGTGCCATCAGTGAGTCAGAAGGGAGGGAGACCCAGTACTTC

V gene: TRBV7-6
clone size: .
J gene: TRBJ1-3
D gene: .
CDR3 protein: CAGSLGNTIYF
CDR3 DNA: TGTGCCGGGAGCCTGGGAAACACCATATATTTT

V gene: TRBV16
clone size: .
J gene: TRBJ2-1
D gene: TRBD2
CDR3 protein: CASSPFSGANPYNEQFF
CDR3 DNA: TGTGCCAGCAGTCCCTTTAGCGGGGCCAACCCCTACAATGAGCAGTTCTTC

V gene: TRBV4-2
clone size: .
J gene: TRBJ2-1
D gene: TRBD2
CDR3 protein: CASSQVNLAGGLLNEQFF
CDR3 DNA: TGTGCCAGCAGCCAAGTCAACCTAGCGGGGGGACTACTCAATGAGCAGTTCTTC

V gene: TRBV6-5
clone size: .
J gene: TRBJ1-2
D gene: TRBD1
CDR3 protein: CASSSTAATGGYGYTF
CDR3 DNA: TGTGCCAGCAGTTCGACCGCGGCGACAGGGGGCTATGGCTACACCTTC

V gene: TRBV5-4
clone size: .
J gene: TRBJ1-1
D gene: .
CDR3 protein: CASSLAGDLVTEAFF
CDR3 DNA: TGTGCCAGCAGCTTGGCTGGAGATTTGGTTACTGAAGCTTTCTTT

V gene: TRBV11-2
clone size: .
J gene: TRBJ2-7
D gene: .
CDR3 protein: CASSSSTYSYEQYF
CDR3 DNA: TGTGCCAGCAGCTCCTCTACTTACTCCTACGAGCAGTACTTC

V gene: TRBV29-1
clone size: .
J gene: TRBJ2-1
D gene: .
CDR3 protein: CSPFNGYNEQFF
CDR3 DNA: TGCAGCCCTTTCAACGGGTACAATGAGCAGTTCTTC

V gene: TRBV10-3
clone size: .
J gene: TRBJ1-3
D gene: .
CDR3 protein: CAISDRESSGNTIYF
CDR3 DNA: TGTGCCATCAGTGACAGGGAAAGTTCTGGAAACACCATATATTTT

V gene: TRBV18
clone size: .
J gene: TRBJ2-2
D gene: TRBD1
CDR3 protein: CASSSGQSTGELFF
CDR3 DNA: TGTGCCAGCTCATCGGGACAGTCCACCGGGGAGCTGTTTTTT

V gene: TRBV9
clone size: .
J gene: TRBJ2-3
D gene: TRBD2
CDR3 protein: CASSGRRTSGWGYTDTQYF
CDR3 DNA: TGTGCCAGCAGCGGACGTCGGACTAGCGGGTGGGGTTACACAGATACGCAGTATTTT

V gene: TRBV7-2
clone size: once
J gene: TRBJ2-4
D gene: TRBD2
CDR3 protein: CASSLDGGSAKNIQYF
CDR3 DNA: TGTGCCAGCAGCTTAGACGGGGGGTCGGCCAAAAACATTCAGTACTTC

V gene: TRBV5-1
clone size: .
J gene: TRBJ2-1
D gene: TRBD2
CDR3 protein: CASSLEASGRFQFF
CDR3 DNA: TGCGCCAGCAGCTTGGAGGCTAGCGGGCGGTTCCAGTTCTTC

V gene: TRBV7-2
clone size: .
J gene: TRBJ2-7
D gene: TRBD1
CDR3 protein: CASSDSSRGRYEQYF
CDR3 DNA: TGTGCCAGCAGCGATAGTAGCAGGGGGCGATACGAGCAGTACTTC

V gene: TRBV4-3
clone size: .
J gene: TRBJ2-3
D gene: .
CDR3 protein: CASSQEAPGTDTQYF
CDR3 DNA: TGCGCCAGCAGTCAAGAAGCCCCCGGGACAGATACGCAGTATTTT

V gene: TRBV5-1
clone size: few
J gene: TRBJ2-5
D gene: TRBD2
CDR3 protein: CASNPGGAGRETQYF
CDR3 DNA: TGCGCCAGCAACCCGGGAGGGGCAGGGCGGGAGACCCAGTACTTC

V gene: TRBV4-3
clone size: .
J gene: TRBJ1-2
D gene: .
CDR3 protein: CASSQDTGPYGYTF
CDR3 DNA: TGCGCCAGCAGCCAAGATACAGGACCCTATGGCTACACCTTC

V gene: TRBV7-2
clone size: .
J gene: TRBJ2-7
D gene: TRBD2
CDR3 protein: CASSLDSGRTYEQYF
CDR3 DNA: TGTGCCAGCAGCTTAGATAGCGGGAGAACCTACGAGCAGTACTTC

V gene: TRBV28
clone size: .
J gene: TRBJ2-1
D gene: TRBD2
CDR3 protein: CASSSTLSGRGLYEQFF
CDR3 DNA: TGTGCCAGCAGTTCGACCCTTAGCGGGAGGGGTCTTTATGAGCAGTTCTTC

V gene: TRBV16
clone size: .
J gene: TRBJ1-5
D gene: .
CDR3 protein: CASSPQGGDQPQHF
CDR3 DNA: TGTGCCAGCAGCCCACAGGGAGGGGATCAGCCCCAGCATTTT

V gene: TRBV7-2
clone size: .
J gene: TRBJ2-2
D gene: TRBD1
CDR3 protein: CASSLEPQTGVLFF
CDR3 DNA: TGTGCCAGCAGCTTAGAGCCCCAGACAGGGGTTCTGTTTTTT

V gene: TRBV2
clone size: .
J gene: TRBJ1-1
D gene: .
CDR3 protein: CASSELGQNTEAFF
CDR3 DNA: TGTGCCAGCAGTGAGCTGGGACAAAACACTGAAGCTTTCTTT

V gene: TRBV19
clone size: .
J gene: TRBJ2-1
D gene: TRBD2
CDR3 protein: CASSIEAGARQFF
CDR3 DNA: TGTGCCAGTAGTATTGAAGCGGGAGCAAGGCAGTTCTTC

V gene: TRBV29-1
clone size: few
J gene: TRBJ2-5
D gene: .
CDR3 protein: CSVEFQRDYSAQYF
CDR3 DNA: TGCAGCGTTGAATTTCAGAGGGATTATAGTGCCCAGTACTTC

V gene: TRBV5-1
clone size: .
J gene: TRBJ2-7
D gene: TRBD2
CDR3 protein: CASSSAGTSGSYEQYF
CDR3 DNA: TGCGCCAGCAGCTCCGCGGGGACTAGCGGGAGCTACGAGCAGTACTTC